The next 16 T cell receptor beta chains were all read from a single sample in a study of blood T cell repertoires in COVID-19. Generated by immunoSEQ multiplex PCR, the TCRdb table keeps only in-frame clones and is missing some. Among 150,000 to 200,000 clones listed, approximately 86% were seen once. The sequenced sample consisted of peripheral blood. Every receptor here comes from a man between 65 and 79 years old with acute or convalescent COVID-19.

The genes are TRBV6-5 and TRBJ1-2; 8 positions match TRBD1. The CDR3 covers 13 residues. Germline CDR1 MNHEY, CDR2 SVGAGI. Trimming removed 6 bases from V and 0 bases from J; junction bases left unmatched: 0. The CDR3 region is CASRTGANYGYTF. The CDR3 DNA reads TGTGCCAGCAGGACAGGGGCTAACTATGGCTACACCTTC.

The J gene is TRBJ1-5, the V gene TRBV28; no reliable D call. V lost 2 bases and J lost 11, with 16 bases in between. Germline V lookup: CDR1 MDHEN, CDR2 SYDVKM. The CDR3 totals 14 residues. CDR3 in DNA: TGTGCCAGCAGTTTAAGAACAGCCCGCATGGCCCAGCATTTT. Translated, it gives CASSLRTARMAQHF.

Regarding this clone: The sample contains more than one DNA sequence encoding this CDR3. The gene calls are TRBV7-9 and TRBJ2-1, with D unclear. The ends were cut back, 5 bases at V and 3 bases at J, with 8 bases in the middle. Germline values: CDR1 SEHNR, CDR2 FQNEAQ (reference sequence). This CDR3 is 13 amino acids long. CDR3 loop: CASSPPGYNEQFF. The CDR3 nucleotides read TGTGCCAGCAGCCCGCCGGGCTACAATGAGCAGTTCTTC.

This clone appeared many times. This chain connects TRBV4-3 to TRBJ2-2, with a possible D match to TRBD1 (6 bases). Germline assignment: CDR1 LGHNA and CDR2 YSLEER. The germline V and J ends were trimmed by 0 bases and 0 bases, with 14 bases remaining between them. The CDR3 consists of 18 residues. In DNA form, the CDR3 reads TGCGCCAGCAGCCAAGAAGTCTGGGGGCCCTCGAACACCGGGGAGCTGTTTTTT. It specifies CASSQEVWGPSNTGELFF.

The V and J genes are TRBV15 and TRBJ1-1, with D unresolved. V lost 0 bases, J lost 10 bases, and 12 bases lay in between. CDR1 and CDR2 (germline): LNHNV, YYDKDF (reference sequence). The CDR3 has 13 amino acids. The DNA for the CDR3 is TGTGCCACCAGCAGAGATCATATCTATCTAGCTTTCTTT. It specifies CATSRDHIYLAFF.

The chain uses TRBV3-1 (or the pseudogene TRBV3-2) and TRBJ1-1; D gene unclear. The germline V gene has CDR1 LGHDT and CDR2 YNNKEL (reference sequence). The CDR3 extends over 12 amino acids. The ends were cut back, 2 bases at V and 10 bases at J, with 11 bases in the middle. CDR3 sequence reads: CASSQRHAGAFF. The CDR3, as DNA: TGTGCCAGCAGCCAACGTCATGCAGGAGCTTTCTTT.

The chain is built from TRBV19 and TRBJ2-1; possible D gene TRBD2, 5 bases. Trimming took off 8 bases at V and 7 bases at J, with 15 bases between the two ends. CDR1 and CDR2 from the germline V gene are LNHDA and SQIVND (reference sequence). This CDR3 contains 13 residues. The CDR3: CASLPQSGNEQFF. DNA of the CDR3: TGTGCCAGTCTTCCCCAAAGCGGTAATGAGCAGTTCTTC.

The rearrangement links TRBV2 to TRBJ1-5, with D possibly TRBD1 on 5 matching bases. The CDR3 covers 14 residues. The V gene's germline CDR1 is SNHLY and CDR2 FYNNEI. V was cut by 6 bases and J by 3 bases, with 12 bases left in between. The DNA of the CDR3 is TGTGCCAGCAGCTCCCGACAGAACAATCAGCCCCAGCATTTT. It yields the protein CASSSRQNNQPQHF. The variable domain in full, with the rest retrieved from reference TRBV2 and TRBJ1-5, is EPEVTQTPSHQVTQMGQEVILRCVPISNHLYFYWYRQILGQKVEFLVSFYNNEISEKSEIFDDQFSVERPDGSNFTLKIRSTKLEDSAMYFCASSSRQNNQPQHFGDGTRLSIL.

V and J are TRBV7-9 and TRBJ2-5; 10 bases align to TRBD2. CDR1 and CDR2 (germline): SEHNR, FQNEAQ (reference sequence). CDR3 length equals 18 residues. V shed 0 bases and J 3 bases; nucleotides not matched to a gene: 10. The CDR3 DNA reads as TGTGCCAGCAGCTTAGCACTAATAGCGGGGGGACGTAAAGAGACCCAGTACTTC. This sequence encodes CASSLALIAGGRKETQYF.

The CDR3 coding sequence is TGCGCCAGCAGCCAAGAGAGGACAGATACTGGGGCCAACGTCCTGACTTTC. This translates into CASSQERTDTGANVLTF. J is TRBJ2-6 and V is TRBV4-3, with D possibly TRBD1 on 6 matching bases. CDR3 size: 17 residues. The V and J ends lost 0 bases and 2 bases respectively, with 11 bases between them. Looked up from germline, CDR1 is LGHNA and CDR2 is YSLEER.

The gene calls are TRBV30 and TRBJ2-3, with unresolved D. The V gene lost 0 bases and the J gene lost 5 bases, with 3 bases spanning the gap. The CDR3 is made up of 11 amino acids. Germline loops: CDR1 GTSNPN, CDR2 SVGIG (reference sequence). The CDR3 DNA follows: TGTGCCTGGAGTGTCCAAGATACGCAGTATTTT. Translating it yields CAWSVQDTQYF. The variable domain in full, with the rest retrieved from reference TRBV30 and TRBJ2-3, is SQTIHQWPATLVQPVGSPLSLECTVEGTSNPNLYWYRQAAGRGLQLLFYSVGIGQISSEVPQNLSASRPQDRQFILSSKKLLLSDSGFYLCAWSVQDTQYFGPGTRLTVL.

The CDR3 sequence: CASSPDLGGAGQPQHF. The CDR3 DNA is TGCGCCAGCAGCCCCGATTTGGGGGGGGCGGGTCAGCCCCAGCATTTT. The chain employs TRBV5-1 and TRBJ1-5, with D perhaps TRBD1 (6 bases). The germline V gene encodes CDR1 SGHRS and CDR2 YFSETQ. V was cut by 4 bases and J by 6 bases, with 20 bases left in between. The CDR3 consists of 16 residues.

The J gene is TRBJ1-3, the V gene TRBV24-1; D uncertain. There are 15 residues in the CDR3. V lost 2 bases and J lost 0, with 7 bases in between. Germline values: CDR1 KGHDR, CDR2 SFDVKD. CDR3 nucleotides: TGTGCCACCAGTGATTCATGGAGCTCTGGAAACACCATATATTTT. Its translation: CATSDSWSSGNTIYF.

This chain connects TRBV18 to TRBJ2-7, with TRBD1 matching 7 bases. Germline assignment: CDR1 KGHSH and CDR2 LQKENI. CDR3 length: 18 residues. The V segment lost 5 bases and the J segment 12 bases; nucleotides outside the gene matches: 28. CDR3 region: CASSRSGTDRRTLGSTYF. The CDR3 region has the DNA TGTGCCAGCTCAAGATCCGGGACAGACAGGCGGACCCTTGGGAGTACGTACTTC. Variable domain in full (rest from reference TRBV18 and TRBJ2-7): NAGVMQNPRHLVRRRGQEARLRCSPMKGHSHVYWYRQLPEEGLKFMVYLQKENIIDESGMPKERFSAEFPKEGPSILRIQQVVRGDSAAYFCASSRSGTDRRTLGSTYFGPGTRLTVT.

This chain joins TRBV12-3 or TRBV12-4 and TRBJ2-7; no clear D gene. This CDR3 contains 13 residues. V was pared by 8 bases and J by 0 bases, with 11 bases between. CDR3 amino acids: CASGRRSSYEQYF. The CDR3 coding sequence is TGTGCCAGCGGCCGCCGAAGCTCCTACGAGCAGTACTTC.

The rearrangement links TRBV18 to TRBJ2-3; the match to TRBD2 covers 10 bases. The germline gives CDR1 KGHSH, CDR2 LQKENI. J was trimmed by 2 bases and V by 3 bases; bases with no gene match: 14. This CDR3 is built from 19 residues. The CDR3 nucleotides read TGTGCCAGCTCACCGGGACTACTAGTAGCGGGAGGTTACACAGATACGCAGTATTTT. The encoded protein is CASSPGLLVAGGYTDTQYF.